Listed here are 13 T cell receptor beta chains from one sample, sequenced in a study of blood T cells in healthy people across ages. The use of a sample-barcoded 5' primer and a J-beta primer mix characterized a second PCR of roughly 6 to 12 cycles. TCRdb re-called the 5' RACE reads with MiXCR, one entry per CDR3 protein. The data contain 800,000 or so distinct CDR3 sequences, 25% of them seen just once; the ten biggest clones take up under 4%. The same specimen was also included in a second study, on T cells of mothers and their children.

Sequenced sample: blood. These receptors came from a boy aged 5-17 years in good health.

This rearrangement joins TRBV10-3 to TRBJ2-5; 9 nucleotides align to TRBD1. The ends lost 2 bases at V and 3 bases at J; junction bases unmatched: 4. CDR1 ENHRY and CDR2 SYGVKD come from the germline V gene. This CDR3 region has 15 residues. CDR3: CAISEAGTGKETQYF. CDR3 bases: TGTGCCATCAGTGAGGCCGGGACAGGGAAAGAGACCCAGTACTTC.

In this sample, this clonotype turned up a few times. This chain connects TRBV5-5 to TRBJ2-7; the D gene is possibly TRBD1 (5 bases). V was pared by 0 bases and J by 3 bases, with 16 bases between. This CDR3 is built from 16 residues. CDR1 is SGHKS, CDR2 YYEKEE, per germline (reference sequence). CDR3 sequence (DNA): TGTGCCAGCAGCTTGGCCCCTGGGGCGGACAACTACGAGCAGTACTTC. This gives the protein CASSLAPGADNYEQYF.

This clonotype has more than one count but fewer than ten. J is TRBJ2-7 and V is TRBV18; D is uncertain. Germline V gives CDR1 KGHSH, CDR2 LQKENI. V was clipped by 3 bases and J by 0 bases, with 9 bases between them. The CDR3 length is 14 residues. Here the CDR3 reads CASSPTDFSYEQYF. CDR3 sequence (DNA): TGTGCCAGCTCACCTACAGATTTCTCCTACGAGCAGTACTTC.

This clonotype was counted only a few times. At one boundary the junction diverges from the germline segment, which might be a read error. The rearrangement joins TRBV7-9 to TRBJ2-2; 13 bases are shared with TRBD2. Germline CDR1 and CDR2: SEHNR and FQNEAQ (reference sequence). This CDR3 has 18 amino acids. The CDR3 bases are TGTGCCAGCAGCTCCGAAGGACTAGCGGGAGAGAACACTGGGGAGCTGTTTTTT. Translated: CASSSEGLAGENTGELFF.

V and J are TRBV29-1 and TRBJ2-5; no clear D. The CDR3 is made up of 13 amino acids. V was cut by 5 bases and J by 2 bases, with 12 bases left in between. Germline lookup yields CDR1 SQVTM and CDR2 ANQGSEA. This CDR3 is CSVSGIMQETQYF. In DNA form, the CDR3 reads TGCAGCGTTTCGGGCATCATGCAAGAGACCCAGTACTTC.

The gene calls are TRBV12-3 or TRBV12-4 and TRBJ2-1; no firm D call. V was shortened by 4 bases and J by 14 bases, with 12 bases between the two germline ends. The CDR3 runs 11 residues. CDR3 DNA: TGTGCCAGCAGTTCTTTAGGTACGGAGTTCTTC. Protein: CASSSLGTEFF.

This clonotype showed up just a few times. The gene calls are TRBV6-6 and TRBJ2-5; 8 positions match TRBD1. V dropped 6 bases and J dropped 5; count of bases not matched to a gene: 5. The CDR3 consists of 13 residues. Germline assignment: CDR1 MNHNY and CDR2 SVGAGI (reference sequence). DNA of the CDR3: TGTGCCAGCAGACGACAGGGGCTGGAGACCCAGTACTTC. Translated: CASRRQGLETQYF.

The rearrangement uses TRBV7-2 and TRBJ2-2; the match to TRBD2 covers 10 bases. CDR1 and CDR2 from the germline V gene are SGHTA and FQGNSA. J was trimmed by 7 bases and V by 1 base; bases with no gene match: 12. The CDR3 extends over 18 amino acids. CDR3 residues: CASSLGRSGRGGHGELFF. CDR3 nucleotide sequence: TGTGCCAGCAGCTTAGGAAGGAGCGGGAGGGGAGGTCACGGGGAGCTGTTTTTT.

This chain connects TRBV11-2 to TRBJ2-5; the D is unclear. Trimming stripped 1 base from V and 4 bases from J, with 10 bases between. Germline values: CDR1 SGHAT, CDR2 FQNNGV. There are 14 residues in the CDR3. CDR3 loop: CASSLVLGSETQYF. DNA for the CDR3: TGTGCCAGCAGCTTAGTCCTGGGGTCAGAGACCCAGTACTTC.

Turning to this clonotype: The germline gene is not matched at one end of the junction; a read error may be the cause. The chain recombines TRBV5-5 with TRBJ1-2; D is unclear. This CDR3 region has 13 residues. Germline loops: CDR1 SGHKS, CDR2 YYEKEE (reference sequence). The CDR3 sequence: CASSPVRTYGYTF. In DNA form, the CDR3 reads TGTGCCAGCAGCCCCGTCAGGACCTATGGCTACACTTTC.

This clonotype was detected only a few times. The rearrangement uses TRBV7-2 and TRBJ2-3, with D tentatively TRBD1 (5 bases). V was cut by 5 bases and J by 8 bases, with 20 bases left in between. The CDR3 runs to 15 residues. CDR1 SGHTA and CDR2 FQGNSA come from the germline V gene. CDR3 protein: CASSPRVAAQGTQYF. CDR3 sequence (DNA): TGTGCCAGCAGCCCCCGGGTAGCAGCTCAGGGTACGCAGTATTTT.

This clonotype was detected only a few times. The chain links TRBV10-3 to TRBJ1-4; 7 positions agree with TRBD1. The V gene's germline CDR1 is ENHRY and CDR2 SYGVKD. Trimming at V came to 0 bases and at J to 5 bases, leaving 3 bases not matched to a gene. There are 15 residues in the CDR3. CDR3 nucleotides: TGTGCCATCAGTGAGTCAGGGGGCGGGAATGAAAAACTGTTTTTT. Protein: CAISESGGGNEKLFF.

The chain has TRBV7-2 and TRBJ2-3; tentative D call: TRBD2 (5 bases). CDR1 SGHTA and CDR2 FQGNSA come from the germline V gene. Trimming shortened V by 5 bases and J by 0 bases, and 12 bases separated the two germline ends. This CDR3 is 15 amino acids long. This chain's CDR3 is CASSPDYLSTDTQYF. CDR3 in DNA: TGTGCCAGCAGCCCAGACTATCTTAGCACAGATACGCAGTATTTT.